This TCR beta chain emerged from a study of blood T cell repertoires in COVID-19. The wider study: Samples taken during acute and convalescent COVID-19 were collected in the United States, Italy and Spain. Sources were T cells, B-cell-depleted T cells, or PBMCs; the material itself was cDNA or gDNA.

Trimming left V 3 bases short and J 4 bases short, with 9 bases between. The CDR3 covers 13 residues. The germline V gene encodes CDR1 MNHNS and CDR2 SASEGT. Clones were read by immunoSEQ multiplex PCR, and TCRdb kept only the in-frame ones, dropping some. The repertoire holds 30,000 to 45,000 clones, with approximately 81% as singletons. Sequencing used peripheral blood. This TCR derives from a man at least 80 years old with active or convalescent COVID-19. The J gene is TRBJ2-5, the V gene TRBV6-1, with D possibly matching TRBD1 (6 bases). The CDR3 bases are TGTGCCAGCAGTGAGGGGGCGCGAGAGACCCAGTACTTC. This translates into CASSEGARETQYF.